The rows below give T cell receptor beta chains drawn from one sample of a study of T cells in localized non-small cell lung cancer. The repertoire was sequenced with immunoSEQ multiplex PCR; TCRdb's copy has only in-frame clones and lacks some. The sample records around 100,000 clones, over 80% being singletons. The sequencing used peripheral blood, collected before any cancer treatment. The receptor source for this set is a man aged 35-75 years with stage I squamous cell lung carcinoma. The CDR3 runs from the conserved cysteine through the conserved F or W. D genes are given only for firm matches. Clone size is given for some rows only: seen once, a few or many times, or a class if the clone is expanded.

V: TRBV5-1
size: .
J: TRBJ2-5
D: .
CDR3: CASSLEGGQETQYF
DNA: TGCGCCAGCAGCTTGGAAGGGGGCCAAGAGACCCAGTACTTC

V: TRBV19
size: once
J: TRBJ2-1
D: .
CDR3: CASSPSVGGYNEQFF
DNA: TGTGCCAGTAGTCCCTCTGTTGGAGGGTACAATGAGCAGTTCTTC

V: TRBV6-1
size: .
J: TRBJ1-4
D: .
CDR3: CASSEMVRANNEKLFF
DNA: TGTGCCAGCAGTGAGATGGTGCGGGCCAATAATGAAAAACTGTTTTTT

V: TRBV6-1
size: .
J: TRBJ2-1
D: TRBD1
CDR3: CASSGTGAYNEQFF
DNA: TGTGCCAGCAGTGGGACAGGCGCCTACAATGAGCAGTTCTTC

V: TRBV18
size: .
J: TRBJ1-2
D: TRBD1
CDR3: CASSPPQGAPTGYTF
DNA: TGTGCCAGCTCACCCCCACAGGGGGCGCCGACTGGCTACACCTTC

V: TRBV9
size: .
J: TRBJ2-6
D: TRBD2
CDR3: CASSFGRSGETGANVLTF
DNA: TGTGCCAGCTCTTTTGGGAGGAGCGGGGAAACTGGGGCCAACGTCCTGACTTTC

V: TRBV5-1
size: .
J: TRBJ2-7
D: TRBD1
CDR3: CASSLGGTGSYEQYF
DNA: TGCGCCAGCAGCTTGGGGGGGACAGGCTCCTACGAGCAGTACTTC

V: TRBV19
size: once
J: TRBJ1-6
D: .
CDR3: CASSINGRSPLHF
DNA: TGTGCCAGTAGTATAAATGGGCGGTCACCCCTCCACTTT

V: TRBV6-1
size: .
J: TRBJ1-1
D: .
CDR3: CASSEGWGDRGEAFF
DNA: TGTGCCAGCAGTGAAGGTTGGGGGGATCGCGGTGAAGCTTTCTTT

V: TRBV6-5
size: .
J: TRBJ1-2
D: .
CDR3: CASRIGDGYTF
DNA: TGTGCCAGCAGGATTGGGGATGGCTACACCTTC

V: TRBV19
size: .
J: TRBJ1-5
D: .
CDR3: CASRMGGLGQPQHF
DNA: TGTGCCAGTAGAATGGGGGGGTTGGGTCAGCCCCAGCATTTT

V: TRBV6-5
size: .
J: TRBJ2-7
D: TRBD2
CDR3: CASSLSGGRSYEQYF
DNA: TGTGCCAGCAGCCTGAGCGGGGGTCGGTCCTACGAGCAGTACTTC

V: TRBV28
size: .
J: TRBJ1-1
D: TRBD1
CDR3: CASSLTGGNTEAFF
DNA: TGTGCCAGCAGTTTAACAGGGGGCAACACTGAAGCTTTCTTT

V: TRBV6-5
size: once
J: TRBJ1-3
D: .
CDR3: CASSYGGHSPGNTIYF
DNA: TGTGCCAGCAGTTACGGGGGCCATTCTCCTGGAAACACCATATATTTT

V: TRBV10-3
size: .
J: TRBJ2-7
D: .
CDR3: CAIRQGLLGYEQYF
DNA: TGTGCCATCAGACAGGGACTCCTGGGATACGAGCAGTACTTC

V: TRBV25-1
size: .
J: TRBJ2-7
D: .
CDR3: CASTFLYEQYF
DNA: TGTGCCAGCACTTTCTTGTACGAGCAGTACTTC

V: TRBV2
size: .
J: TRBJ1-1
D: .
CDR3: CASRQDREYTEAFF
DNA: TGTGCCAGCAGACAGGACAGAGAATACACTGAAGCTTTCTTT

V: TRBV6-1
size: .
J: TRBJ2-3
D: .
CDR3: CASSERVHTDTQYF
DNA: TGTGCCAGCAGTGAACGGGTCCACACAGATACGCAGTATTTT

V: TRBV5-1
size: .
J: TRBJ2-6
D: .
CDR3: CASTQVGGSGANVLTF
DNA: TGCGCCAGCACCCAGGTCGGAGGCTCTGGGGCCAACGTCCTGACTTTC

V: TRBV10-3
size: .
J: TRBJ1-1
D: .
CDR3: CAISFGGLEAFF
DNA: TGTGCCATCAGTTTTGGAGGACTTGAAGCTTTCTTT

V: TRBV5-1
size: .
J: TRBJ2-1
D: .
CDR3: CASSLGDRYDEQFF
DNA: TGCGCCAGCAGCTTGGGTGATAGGTATGATGAGCAGTTCTTC

V: TRBV6-1
size: .
J: TRBJ1-1
D: .
CDR3: CASSEGGNTEAFF
DNA: TGTGCCAGCAGTGAAGGCGGGAACACTGAAGCTTTCTTT

V: TRBV28
size: once
J: TRBJ1-6
D: .
CDR3: CASSLRDSPLHF
DNA: TGTGCCAGCAGTTTAAGAGATTCACCCCTCCACTTT

V: TRBV10-1
size: .
J: TRBJ2-7
D: .
CDR3: CASSPGPSASYEQYF
DNA: TGCGCCAGCTCCCCGGGACCCTCTGCTTCCTACGAGCAGTACTTC

V: TRBV5-8
size: .
J: TRBJ2-7
D: .
CDR3: CAGRRRQGSSYEQYF
DNA: TGTGCCGGACGACGGCGGCAGGGGAGCTCCTACGAGCAGTACTTC

V: TRBV14
size: .
J: TRBJ1-6
D: .
CDR3: CASSHRQTPYYNSPLHF
DNA: TGTGCCAGCAGCCATCGACAAACCCCCTATTATAATTCACCCCTCCACTTT

V: TRBV5-5
size: .
J: TRBJ2-5
D: TRBD1
CDR3: CASSEVTGGWGETQYF
DNA: TGTGCCAGCAGCGAAGTGACAGGGGGCTGGGGAGAGACCCAGTACTTC

V: TRBV11-2
size: few
J: TRBJ2-2
D: .
CDR3: CASSRSRVAGELFF
DNA: TGTGCCAGCAGCCGCTCGAGGGTTGCCGGGGAGCTGTTTTTT

V: TRBV11-3
size: .
J: TRBJ2-7
D: .
CDR3: CASSLHRLSYEQYF
DNA: TGTGCCAGCAGCTTGCACAGGCTGTCCTACGAGCAGTACTTC

V: TRBV6-1
size: .
J: TRBJ1-5
D: .
CDR3: CATRWSGNQPQHF
DNA: TGTGCCACCAGGTGGTCGGGCAATCAGCCCCAGCATTTT

V: TRBV6-6
size: .
J: TRBJ1-1
D: TRBD1
CDR3: CASSSGGDTEAFF
DNA: TGTGCCAGCAGTTCAGGGGGAGACACTGAAGCTTTCTTT

V: TRBV5-4
size: .
J: TRBJ1-1
D: .
CDR3: CASSLAGRLNTEAFF
DNA: TGTGCCAGCAGCTTGGCCGGCAGATTGAACACTGAAGCTTTCTTT

V: TRBV27
size: .
J: TRBJ1-4
D: TRBD1
CDR3: CASRRGRFQEKLFF
DNA: TGTGCCAGCAGGAGGGGGCGATTTCAGGAAAAACTGTTTTTT

V: TRBV28
size: .
J: TRBJ2-7
D: .
CDR3: CASSLAGYEQYF
DNA: TGTGCCAGCAGTTTGGCCGGGTACGAGCAGTACTTC

V: TRBV18
size: .
J: TRBJ1-1
D: .
CDR3: CASSPDRRNTEAFF
DNA: TGTGCCAGCTCACCAGACAGGAGAAACACTGAAGCTTTCTTT

V: TRBV4-1
size: .
J: TRBJ2-5
D: TRBD1
CDR3: CASSQESRGPRETQYF
DNA: TGCGCCAGCAGCCAAGAGTCCAGGGGGCCACGAGAGACCCAGTACTTC

V: TRBV25-1
size: .
J: TRBJ2-1
D: .
CDR3: CASSPRVNNEQFF
DNA: TGTGCCAGCAGTCCTCGAGTTAACAATGAGCAGTTCTTC

V: TRBV5-1
size: .
J: TRBJ2-7
D: .
CDR3: CASSPTHDSYEQYF
DNA: TGCGCCAGCAGCCCAACCCACGACAGTTACGAGCAGTACTTC

V: TRBV5-1
size: .
J: TRBJ2-1
D: .
CDR3: CASTQGHSSHDEQFF
DNA: TGCGCCAGCACCCAGGGACACTCCTCCCACGATGAGCAGTTCTTC

V: TRBV5-1
size: .
J: TRBJ1-2
D: TRBD1
CDR3: CASSALPGQGRGYTF
DNA: TGCGCCAGCAGCGCCCTACCGGGACAGGGTCGTGGCTACACCTTC

V: TRBV29-1
size: few
J: TRBJ1-1
D: .
CDR3: CSVEGGLGDTEAFF
DNA: TGCAGCGTTGAAGGAGGGCTAGGAGACACTGAAGCTTTCTTT

V: TRBV15
size: few
J: TRBJ1-1
D: .
CDR3: CATTRAPNTEAFF
DNA: TGTGCCACCACTAGGGCCCCGAACACTGAAGCTTTCTTT

V: TRBV14
size: .
J: TRBJ1-6
D: TRBD1
CDR3: CASSQRTGRGSPLHF
DNA: TGTGCCAGCAGCCAGAGGACAGGGAGAGGTTCACCCCTCCACTTT

V: TRBV29-1
size: .
J: TRBJ2-3
D: TRBD2
CDR3: CSVLRTSLLVDTQYF
DNA: TGCAGCGTTCTCCGGACTAGCCTTCTGGTAGATACGCAGTATTTT

V: TRBV7-3
size: .
J: TRBJ2-1
D: .
CDR3: CASSLGLQNEQFF
DNA: TGTGCCAGCAGCTTAGGACTACAAAATGAGCAGTTCTTC

V: TRBV5-1
size: .
J: TRBJ1-2
D: TRBD1
CDR3: CASSLGGQGIGYTF
DNA: TGCGCCAGCAGCTTGGGAGGACAGGGGATTGGCTACACCTTC

V: TRBV27
size: .
J: TRBJ1-6
D: .
CDR3: CASSFGRNYNSPLHF
DNA: TGTGCCAGCAGTTTTGGCAGGAATTATAATTCACCCCTCCACTTT

V: TRBV5-1
size: .
J: TRBJ1-2
D: .
CDR3: CASSSAWVANYGYTF
DNA: TGCGCCAGCAGCTCCGCTTGGGTAGCTAACTATGGCTACACCTTC

V: TRBV7-3
size: few
J: TRBJ1-6
D: .
CDR3: CASSSYLNSPLHF
DNA: TGTGCCAGCAGTTCTTATCTTAATTCACCCCTCCACTTT

V: TRBV5-1
size: .
J: TRBJ1-1
D: TRBD1
CDR3: CASSSGQGVTEAFF
DNA: TGCGCCAGCAGCTCGGGACAGGGGGTTACTGAAGCTTTCTTT

V: TRBV27
size: .
J: TRBJ2-3
D: .
CDR3: CASSLQASTDTQYF
DNA: TGTGCCAGCAGTTTACAGGCTAGCACAGATACGCAGTATTTT

V: TRBV7-9
size: .
J: TRBJ2-1
D: TRBD1
CDR3: CASRADRGLFGEQFF
DNA: TGTGCCAGCAGAGCTGACAGGGGGCTTTTTGGTGAGCAGTTCTTC

V: TRBV4-1
size: .
J: TRBJ1-5
D: TRBD1
CDR3: CASSRTGGNNQPQHF
DNA: TGCGCCAGCAGCCGCACAGGGGGGAATAATCAGCCCCAGCATTTT